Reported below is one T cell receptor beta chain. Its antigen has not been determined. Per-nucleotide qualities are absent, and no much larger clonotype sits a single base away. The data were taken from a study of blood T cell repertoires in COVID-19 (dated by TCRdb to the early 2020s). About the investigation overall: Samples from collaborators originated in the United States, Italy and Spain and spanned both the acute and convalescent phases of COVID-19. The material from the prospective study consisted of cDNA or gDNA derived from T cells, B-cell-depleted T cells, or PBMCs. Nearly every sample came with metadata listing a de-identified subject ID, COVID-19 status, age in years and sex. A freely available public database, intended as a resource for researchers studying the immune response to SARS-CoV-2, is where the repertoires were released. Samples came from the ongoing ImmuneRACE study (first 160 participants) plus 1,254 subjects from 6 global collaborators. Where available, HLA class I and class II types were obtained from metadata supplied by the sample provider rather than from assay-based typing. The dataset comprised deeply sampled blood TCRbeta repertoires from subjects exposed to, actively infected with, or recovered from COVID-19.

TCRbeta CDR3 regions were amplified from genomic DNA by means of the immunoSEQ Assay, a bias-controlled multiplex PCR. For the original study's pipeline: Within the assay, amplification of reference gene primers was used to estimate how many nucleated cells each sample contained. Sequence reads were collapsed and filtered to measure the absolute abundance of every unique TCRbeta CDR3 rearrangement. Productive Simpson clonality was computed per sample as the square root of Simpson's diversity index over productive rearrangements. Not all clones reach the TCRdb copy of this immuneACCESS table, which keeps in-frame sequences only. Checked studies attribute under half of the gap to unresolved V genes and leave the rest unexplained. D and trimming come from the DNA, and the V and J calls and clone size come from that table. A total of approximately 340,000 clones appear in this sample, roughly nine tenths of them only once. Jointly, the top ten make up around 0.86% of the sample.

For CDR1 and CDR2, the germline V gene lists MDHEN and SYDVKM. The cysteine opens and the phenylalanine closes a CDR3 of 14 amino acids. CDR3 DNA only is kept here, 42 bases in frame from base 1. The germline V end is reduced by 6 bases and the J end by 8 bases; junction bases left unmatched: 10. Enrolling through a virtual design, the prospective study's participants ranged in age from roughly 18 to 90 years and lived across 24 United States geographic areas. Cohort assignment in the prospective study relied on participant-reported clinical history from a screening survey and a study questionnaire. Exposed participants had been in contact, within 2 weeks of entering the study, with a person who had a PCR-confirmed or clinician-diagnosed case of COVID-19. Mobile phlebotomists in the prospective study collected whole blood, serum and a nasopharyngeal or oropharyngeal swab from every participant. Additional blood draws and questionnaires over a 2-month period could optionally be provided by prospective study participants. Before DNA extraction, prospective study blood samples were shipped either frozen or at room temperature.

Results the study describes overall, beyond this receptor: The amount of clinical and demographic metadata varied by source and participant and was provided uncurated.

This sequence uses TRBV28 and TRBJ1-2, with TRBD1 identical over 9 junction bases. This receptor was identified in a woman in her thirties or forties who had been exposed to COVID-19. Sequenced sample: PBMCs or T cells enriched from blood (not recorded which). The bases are TGTGCCAGCAGCCCAGGACAGGGGCGAAAGGGCTACACCTTC. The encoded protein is CASSPGQGRKGYTF.